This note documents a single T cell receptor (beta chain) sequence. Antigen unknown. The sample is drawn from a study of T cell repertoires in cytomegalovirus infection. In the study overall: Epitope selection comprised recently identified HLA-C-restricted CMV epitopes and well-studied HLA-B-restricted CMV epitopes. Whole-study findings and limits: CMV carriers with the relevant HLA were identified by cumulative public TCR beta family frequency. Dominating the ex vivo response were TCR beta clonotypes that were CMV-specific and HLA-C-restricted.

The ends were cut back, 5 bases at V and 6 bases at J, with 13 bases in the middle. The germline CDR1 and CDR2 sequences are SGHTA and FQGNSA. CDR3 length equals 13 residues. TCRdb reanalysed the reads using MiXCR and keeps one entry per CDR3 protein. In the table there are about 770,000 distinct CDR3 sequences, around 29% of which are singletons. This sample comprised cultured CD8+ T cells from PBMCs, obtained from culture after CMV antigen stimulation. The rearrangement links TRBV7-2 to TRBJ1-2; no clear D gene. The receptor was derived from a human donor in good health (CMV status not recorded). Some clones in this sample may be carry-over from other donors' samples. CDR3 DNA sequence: TGTGCCAGCAGCCTCGGCCGAGGGCATGGCTACACCTTC. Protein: CASSLGRGHGYTF.